The 7 T cell receptor beta chains presented below share a single source sample, sequenced in a study of cytomegalovirus exposure and HLA in healthy donors. Only in-frame clones appear in the TCRdb table, and some are missing; sequencing was by immunoSEQ multiplex PCR. In the table there are 250,000 to 350,000 clones, approximately 86% of which are singletons. The sample was PBMCs. These receptors originate from a man aged 30 to 39 in good health and CMV-seronegative.

This clone was seen just once. The rearrangement links TRBV5-5 to TRBJ1-1; D is unclear. From germline, CDR1 is SGHKS and CDR2 YYEKEE (reference sequence). The CDR3 runs to 11 residues. Trimming took off 4 bases at V and 2 bases at J, with 3 bases between the two ends. CDR3 nucleotide sequence: TGTGCCAGCAGCCAAAACACTGAAGCTTTCTTT. It specifies CASSQNTEAFF.

This clone occurred a few times. This rearrangement joins TRBV7-7 to TRBJ2-2, with D uncertain. The CDR3 covers 12 residues. The germline V gene encodes CDR1 SSHAT and CDR2 FNYEAQ (reference sequence). Trimming stripped 8 bases from V and 7 bases from J, with 11 bases between. The CDR3 bases are TGTGCCAGCTCCATAACCGGCGGGGAGCTGTTTTTT. Its translation: CASSITGGELFF.

The genes are TRBV5-1 and TRBJ2-7; 14 nucleotides agree with TRBD2. The CDR3 spans 18 residues. After removal of 0 bases from V and 0 bases from J, the junction contained 5 bases not matched to a gene. Germline lookup yields CDR1 SGHRS and CDR2 YFSETQ. In DNA, the CDR3 is TGCGCCAGCAGCTTGGGACTAGCGGGGGGGATAAGCTCCTACGAGCAGTACTTC. Translating it yields CASSLGLAGGISSYEQYF.

The chain joins TRBV11-3 to TRBJ2-5; the match to TRBD1 covers 7 bases. The CDR3 sequence is 13 residues long. With 5 bases clipped from V and 7 bases from J, the junction kept 7 bases outside the gene matches. Germline V lookup: CDR1 SGHNT, CDR2 YENEEA. In nucleotides, the CDR3 is TGTGCCAGCAGCCAGGGGACAGTCGGGACCCAGTACTTC. Translation gives CASSQGTVGTQYF.

CDR3 residues: CASRRPGTGFYEQYF. The CDR3 coding sequence is TGTGCCAGCAGACGGCCTGGGACAGGCTTCTACGAGCAGTACTTC. V usage is TRBV27 and J usage is TRBJ2-7; TRBD1 matches at 8 bases. V lost 6 bases, J lost 3 bases, and 10 bases stayed unmatched. The CDR3 spans 15 residues. Germline CDR1 MNHEY, CDR2 SMNVEV (reference sequence).

CDR3 sequence reads: CASSLVGTGEEEQYF. In DNA, the CDR3 is TGTGCCAGCAGCTTGGTCGGGACAGGGGAGGAAGAGCAGTACTTC. The rearrangement joins TRBV5-4 to TRBJ2-7; 10 positions match TRBD1. The trim removed 0 bases at V and 7 bases at J, leaving 7 bases unmatched. Germline V gene sequence: CDR1 SGHNT, CDR2 YYREEE (reference sequence). This CDR3 spans 15 amino acids.

The chain couples TRBV29-1 to TRBJ2-2; D call uncertain. The length of the CDR3 is 13 residues. CDR1 and CDR2 from the germline V gene are SQVTM and ANQGSEA. Trimming cost V 3 bases and J 6 bases, with 11 bases left between them. The CDR3 DNA reads as TGCAGCGTTGAGGCGCGAGGCGCCGGGGAGCTGTTTTTT. Amino acids: CSVEARGAGELFF.